These 21 T cell receptor beta chains originate from one sample sequenced in a study of blood T cell repertoires in COVID-19. The method was immunoSEQ multiplex PCR; TCRdb's version includes in-frame clones alone and lacks a portion of them. The sample shows approximately 220,000 clones, 80% to 90% of them seen only once. Sequencing was done on a sample of peripheral blood. Receptors originate from a woman of 80 years or more with acute or convalescent COVID-19.

The chain employs TRBV9 and TRBJ2-2; D is perhaps TRBD2 (6 bases). The CDR3 sequence is 17 residues long. V was pared by 4 bases and J by 5 bases, with 21 bases between. CDR1 and CDR2 (germline): SGDLS, YYNGEE. The CDR3 region has the DNA TGTGCCAGCAGCCCACGTGGTGATGGAGGGATTACCGGGGAGCTGTTTTTT. Translating it yields CASSPRGDGGITGELFF.

This chain links TRBV15 with TRBJ1-3; possibly TRBD1 for D (6 bases). CDR1 and CDR2 (germline): LNHNV, YYDKDF (reference sequence). The length of the CDR3 is 19 residues. Between the trimmed V and J ends, which lost 3 bases and 4 bases, there was a span of 25 bases. CDR3 sequence: CATSRAQPLRNRVGNTIYF. In DNA form, the CDR3 reads TGTGCCACCAGCAGGGCCCAACCTCTGAGGAACAGGGTCGGAAACACCATATATTTT. Filled out from reference TRBV15 and TRBJ1-3, the complete variable domain reads DAMVIQNPRYQVTQFGKPVTLSCSQTLNHNVMYWYQQKSSQAPKLLFHYYDKDFNNEADTPDNFQSRRPNTSFCFLDIRSPGLGDTAMYLCATSRAQPLRNRVGNTIYFGEGSWLTVV.

The rearrangement joins TRBV5-8 to TRBJ2-7; 14 bases agree with TRBD2. V was pared by 4 bases and J by 3 bases, with 9 bases of the junction left unmatched. Looked up from germline, CDR1 is SGHTS and CDR2 is YDEGEE. The CDR3 is made up of 17 amino acids. CDR3 sequence reads: CASSLRTSGRRSYEQYF. CDR3 coding DNA: TGTGCCAGCAGCCTACGGACTAGCGGGAGGAGAAGCTACGAGCAGTACTTC.

This rearrangement joins TRBV6-5 to TRBJ1-1; 9 nucleotides line up with TRBD1. Germline-derived CDR1 and CDR2 are MNHEY and SVGAGI. V trimming: 6 bases; J trimming: 11 bases; junction bases outside the gene matches: 7. CDR3 size: 12 residues. CDR3 DNA sequence: TGTGCCAGCAGCGGACAGGGGAAATGGGCTTTCTTT. Translating gives CASSGQGKWAFF.

V usage is TRBV2 and J usage is TRBJ1-6; D may be TRBD1 (5 bases). There are 16 residues in the CDR3. Germline lookup yields CDR1 SNHLY and CDR2 FYNNEI. The V and J ends lost 2 bases and 5 bases respectively, with 13 bases between them. CDR3 bases: TGTGCCAGCAGTGAACAGGGAGGAGAAAATAATTCACCCCTCCACTTT. Its translation is CASSEQGGENNSPLHF.

This clone was counted once. J is TRBJ2-7 and V is TRBV11-2, with a tentative D call TRBD2 (5 bases). Germline CDR1 SGHAT, CDR2 FQNNGV. Trimming stripped 8 bases from V and 3 bases from J, with 8 bases between. This CDR3 is built from 11 residues. The DNA for the CDR3 is TGTGCCAGCTCCCGGGACTACGAGCAGTACTTC. This encodes CASSRDYEQYF.

This clone has a single count. The chain links TRBV6-5 to TRBJ1-6; 8 bases fit TRBD1. Germline CDR1 is MNHEY and CDR2 is SVGAGI. There are 15 residues in the CDR3. The ends lost 6 bases at V and 9 bases at J; junction bases unmatched: 10. The CDR3 loop is CASRSQGAVGSPLHF. Here the CDR3 DNA reads TGTGCCAGCAGAAGCCAGGGGGCCGTCGGTTCACCCCTCCACTTT.

This clone is a singleton in its sample. This chain joins TRBV9 and TRBJ2-1, with TRBD2 matching over 10 bases. The germline CDR1 and CDR2 sequences are SGDLS and YYNGEE. This CDR3 is 17 amino acids long. The V and J ends lost 1 base and 7 bases, in that order; junction bases with no gene match: 11. CDR3 DNA sequence: TGTGCCAGCAGCGTAACAGATACTAGCGGGGTTATAAATGAGCAGTTCTTC. Its protein is CASSVTDTSGVINEQFF.

The V gene is TRBV28, the J gene TRBJ2-3; 14 bases align to TRBD2. Germline V gene data show CDR1 as MDHEN and CDR2 as SYDVKM. CDR3 length: 16 residues. After removal of 8 bases from V and 6 bases from J, the junction contained 10 bases not matched to a gene. CDR3 coding DNA: TGTGCCAGCCCGCCGGGACTAGCGGGAGTCAATGATACGCAGTATTTT. Translation: CASPPGLAGVNDTQYF.

The chain employs TRBV6-5 and TRBJ2-1, with D possibly being TRBD2 (6 bases). The CDR3 is made up of 13 amino acids. V was clipped by 9 bases and J by 5 bases, with 14 bases between them. Germline CDR1 MNHEY, CDR2 SVGAGI. CDR3: CASMRGTHNEQFF. In DNA, the CDR3 is TGTGCCAGTATGCGGGGCACACACAATGAGCAGTTCTTC.

The CDR3 reads CASTHVEVTEAFF. CDR3 bases: TGTGCCAGTACCCACGTTGAGGTGACTGAAGCTTTCTTT. This chain uses TRBV19 with TRBJ1-1; D gene ambiguous. Germline CDR1 LNHDA, CDR2 SQIVND (reference sequence). Trimming removed 7 bases from V and 5 bases from J, with 14 bases in between. The CDR3 spans 13 residues.

The chain carries TRBV5-1 and TRBJ2-7; 11 bases are a match to TRBD1. The J segment lost 1 base and the V segment lost 2 bases, leaving 2 bases of the junction unmatched. CDR3 size: 15 residues. The V gene's germline CDR1 is SGHRS and CDR2 YFSETQ. This CDR3 is CASSFGTGGSYEQYF. In nucleotides, the CDR3 is TGCGCCAGCAGCTTTGGGACAGGGGGTTCCTACGAGCAGTACTTC.

The J gene is TRBJ2-3, the V gene TRBV3-1 (or the pseudogene TRBV3-2); 10 positions agree with TRBD1. The CDR3 has 16 amino acids. J was trimmed by 4 bases and V by 7 bases; bases with no gene match: 11. The germline V gene encodes CDR1 LGHDT and CDR2 YNNKEL (reference sequence). The CDR3 region is CASTSTPDRGADTQYF. In DNA form, the CDR3 reads TGTGCCAGCACCTCAACCCCGGACAGGGGGGCAGATACGCAGTATTTT.

V and J are TRBV6-5 and TRBJ1-4; 9 bases are a match to TRBD1. Germline trimming cut 6 bases from V and 4 bases from J; bases unmatched to any gene: 6. Germline assignment: CDR1 MNHEY and CDR2 SVGAGI. The CDR3 has 15 amino acids. The chain's CDR3 is CASRPRTGDNEKLFF. CDR3 in DNA: TGTGCCAGCAGACCTCGGACAGGGGATAATGAAAAACTGTTTTTT.

This clone was seen more than once but under ten times. This specimen includes other DNA sequences encoding the same CDR3. This chain links TRBV5-6 with TRBJ1-2; TRBD1 is a possible D gene (6 bases). This CDR3 region has 12 residues. The V end lost 2 bases, the J end lost 4 bases, and 6 bases lay between the germline ends. CDR1 is SGHDT, CDR2 YYEEEE, per germline. This chain's CDR3 is CASSLGGYGYTF. The DNA for the CDR3 is TGTGCCAGCAGCTTAGGGGGCTATGGCTACACCTTC.

The V and J genes are TRBV11-3 and TRBJ2-4, with 7 nucleotides matching TRBD1. Germline V gene sequence: CDR1 SGHNT, CDR2 YENEEA. The V segment lost 4 bases and the J segment 4 bases; nucleotides outside the gene matches: 7. The CDR3 covers 15 residues. In DNA, the CDR3 is TGTGCCAGCAGCTCTATGACAGGGCTAAAAAACATTCAGTACTTC. Residues: CASSSMTGLKNIQYF. The whole variable domain, remainder taken from reference TRBV11-3 and TRBJ2-4, is EAGVVQSPRYKIIEKKQPVAFWCNPISGHNTLYWYLQNLGQGPELLIRYENEEAVDDSQLPKDRFSAERLKGVDSTLKIQPAELGDSAVYLCASSSMTGLKNIQYFGAGTRLSVL.

The rearrangement uses TRBV5-1 and TRBJ1-2; D unresolved. The length of the CDR3 is 15 residues. Germline V gene sequence: CDR1 SGHRS, CDR2 YFSETQ. Trimming took 4 bases from V and 0 from J, leaving 13 bases between them. The CDR3 reads CASSPPTDSNYGYTF. The CDR3 DNA sequence: TGCGCCAGCAGCCCACCCACTGACTCTAACTATGGCTACACCTTC.

The CDR3 region has the DNA TGTGCCACCAGTGTACCAGGGGTAACGGAGACCCAGTACTTC. Its translation: CATSVPGVTETQYF. The rearrangement joins TRBV24-1 to TRBJ2-5, with a possible D match to TRBD1 (6 bases). The CDR3 runs to 14 residues. CDR1 is KGHDR, CDR2 SFDVKD, per germline. With 5 bases removed from V and 5 bases from J, the gap between germline ends came to 14 bases.

The chain employs TRBV5-4 and TRBJ1-1; TRBD1 matches 7 bases. This CDR3 has 15 amino acids. Germline V gives CDR1 SGHNT, CDR2 YYREEE (reference sequence). The V segment lost 4 bases and the J segment 2 bases; nucleotides outside the gene matches: 8. The CDR3 is CASSPKDRFNTEAFF. The CDR3 region has the DNA TGTGCCAGCAGCCCGAAGGACAGGTTCAACACTGAAGCTTTCTTT.

In its sample, this clone was seen a few times. The genes are TRBV5-5 and TRBJ1-1; 7 bases agree with TRBD1. The CDR3 runs to 13 residues. With V trimmed by 4 bases and J by 4 bases, 4 bases remained unmatched. CDR1 and CDR2 from the germline V gene are SGHKS and YYEKEE (reference sequence). The DNA of the CDR3 is TGTGCCAGCAGCACCTGGACAGGCACTGAAGCTTTCTTT. Translation: CASSTWTGTEAFF.

The table lists this clone with a count of one. The chain uses TRBV5-1 and TRBJ2-1; 11 nucleotides align to TRBD2. Germline trimming cut 2 bases from V and 0 bases from J; bases unmatched to any gene: 1. CDR1 and CDR2 (germline): SGHRS, YFSETQ. The CDR3 sequence is 16 residues long. Here the CDR3 DNA reads TGCGCCAGCAGCTTCACTAGCGGGGGCTCCTACAATGAGCAGTTCTTC. Translated: CASSFTSGGSYNEQFF.